This T cell receptor (beta chain) was retrieved from a study of blood T cell repertoires in COVID-19. Clones were read by immunoSEQ multiplex PCR, and TCRdb kept only the in-frame ones, dropping some. This table has approximately 300,000 clones, around 81% appearing once. V lost 4 bases, J lost 4 bases, and 8 bases stayed unmatched. Per the germline V gene, CDR1 is LGHDT and CDR2 is YNNKEL (reference sequence). The CDR3 has 16 amino acids. The source is a woman between 45 and 65 years old with active or convalescent COVID-19. Sample: peripheral blood. This chain links TRBV3-1 (or the pseudogene TRBV3-2) with TRBJ1-3; the match to TRBD1 covers 9 bases. The CDR3 DNA follows: TGTGCCAGCAGCCTGTTCCCCGGGACAGGGGGAAACACCATATATTTT. Protein: CASSLFPGTGGNTIYF.